This T cell receptor beta chain was obtained from a study of T cell clusters in autoimmune cytopenias. Some 34,000 genome equivalents of blood DNA were amplified for TRB. Study-wide results and limits: Clustering suggested that physiological T cell clusters were missing in primary autoimmune cytopenia patients.

TRB was amplified by touch-down multiplex PCR, primer pools A and B combined. TCRdb reanalyzed the multiplex PCR reads and collapses them to one entry per CDR3 protein, without DNA. Its table records approximately 11,000 distinct CDR3 sequences. About this clonotype: Its target is not known.

These sequences were also reported in another study, on T cell repertoires in aging, cancer and after chemotherapy. That publication notes: About 9 million TCR reads made up the full dataset. Healthy donors lost TCR diversity with age mainly through richness, cancer patients through richness and evenness. These repertoire data do not allow conclusions about immunological memory after chemotherapy.

The TCR was taken from a human donor in good health. The sequenced sample consisted of peripheral blood.

The CDR3 here is CASSSSAVTGELFF. The chain combines TRBV7-6 with TRBJ2-2; TCRdb returns TRBD2, unconfirmable since there is no DNA. The germline V gene has CDR1 SGHVS and CDR2 FNYEAQ. The CDR3 extends over 14 amino acids.